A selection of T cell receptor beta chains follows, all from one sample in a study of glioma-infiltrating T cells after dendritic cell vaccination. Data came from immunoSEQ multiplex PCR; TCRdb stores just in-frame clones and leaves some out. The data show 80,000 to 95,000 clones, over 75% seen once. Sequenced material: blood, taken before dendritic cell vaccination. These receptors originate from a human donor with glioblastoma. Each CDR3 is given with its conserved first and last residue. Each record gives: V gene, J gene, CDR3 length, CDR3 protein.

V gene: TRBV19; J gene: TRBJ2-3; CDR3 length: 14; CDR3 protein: CASNQRGLTDTQYF
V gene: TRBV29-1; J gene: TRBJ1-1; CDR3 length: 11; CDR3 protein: CSVDGDTEAFF
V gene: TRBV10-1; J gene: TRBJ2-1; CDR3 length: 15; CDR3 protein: CASSESGSSYNEQFF
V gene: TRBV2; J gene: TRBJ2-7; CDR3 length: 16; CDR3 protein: CASSEGGSFSSYEQYF
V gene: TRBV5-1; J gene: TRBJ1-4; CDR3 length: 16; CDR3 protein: CASSSGQGATNEKLFF
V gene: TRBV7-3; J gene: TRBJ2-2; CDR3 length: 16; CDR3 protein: CASSLRGRGNTGELFF
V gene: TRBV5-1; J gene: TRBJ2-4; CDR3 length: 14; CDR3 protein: CASRDLSLGHIQYF
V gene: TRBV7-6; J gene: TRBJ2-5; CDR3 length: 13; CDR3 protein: CASSLTEQGTQYF
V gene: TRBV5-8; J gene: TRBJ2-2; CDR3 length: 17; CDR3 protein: CASSPQVGTVYTGELFF
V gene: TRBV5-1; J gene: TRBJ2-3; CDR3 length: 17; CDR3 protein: CASQGIGLSTSTDTQYF
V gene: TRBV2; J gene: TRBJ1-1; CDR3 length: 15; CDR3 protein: CASSGPGVSGTEAFF
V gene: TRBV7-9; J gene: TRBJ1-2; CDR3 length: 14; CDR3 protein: CASSLGDSLRSYTF
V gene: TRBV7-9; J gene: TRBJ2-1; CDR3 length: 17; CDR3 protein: CASSLLVTSGGNNEQFF
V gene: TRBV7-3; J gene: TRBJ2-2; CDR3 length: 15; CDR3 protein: CASSQQGGRPGELFF
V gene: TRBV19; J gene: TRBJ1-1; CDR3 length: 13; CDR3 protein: CAAWDRGYTEAFF
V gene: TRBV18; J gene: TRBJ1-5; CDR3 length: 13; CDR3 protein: CASSPARNQPQHF
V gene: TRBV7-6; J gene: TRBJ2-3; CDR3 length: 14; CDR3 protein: CASSLGGPVDTQYF
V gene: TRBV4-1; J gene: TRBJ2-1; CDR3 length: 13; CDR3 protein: CASSHDTYNEQFF
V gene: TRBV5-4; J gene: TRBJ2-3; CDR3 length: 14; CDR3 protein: CATAPGQTTDTQYF
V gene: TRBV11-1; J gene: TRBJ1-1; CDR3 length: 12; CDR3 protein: CASSPQRAEAFF
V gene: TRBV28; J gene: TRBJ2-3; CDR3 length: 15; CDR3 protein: CASSPGGDVTDTQYF
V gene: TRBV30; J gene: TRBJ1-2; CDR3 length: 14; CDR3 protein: CAWSGPETEFGYTF
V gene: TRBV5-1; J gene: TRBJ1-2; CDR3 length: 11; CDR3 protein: CASSGGVGYTF
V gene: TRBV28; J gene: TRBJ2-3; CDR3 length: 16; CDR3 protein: CASRVFSGGGPDTQYF
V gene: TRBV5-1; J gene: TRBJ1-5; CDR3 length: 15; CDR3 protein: CASSLIGDYNQPQHF
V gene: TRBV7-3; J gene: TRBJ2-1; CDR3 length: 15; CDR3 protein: CASSLRLAGGNEQFF
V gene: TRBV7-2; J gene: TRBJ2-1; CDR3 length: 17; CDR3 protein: CASTIRSGRAVGSEQFF
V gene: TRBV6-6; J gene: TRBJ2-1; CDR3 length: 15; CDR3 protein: CASRGQASSYNEQFF
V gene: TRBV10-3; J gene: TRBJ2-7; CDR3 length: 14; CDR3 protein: CAISPRGEPYEQYF
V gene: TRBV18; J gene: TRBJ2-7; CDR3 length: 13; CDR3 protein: CASSPRVTYEQYF
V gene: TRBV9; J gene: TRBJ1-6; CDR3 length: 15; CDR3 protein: CASSVERGGNSPLHF
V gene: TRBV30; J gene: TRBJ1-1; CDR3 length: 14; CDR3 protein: CAWSVSGVNTEAFF
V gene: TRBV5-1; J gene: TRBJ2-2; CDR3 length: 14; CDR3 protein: CATSGGTHTGELFF
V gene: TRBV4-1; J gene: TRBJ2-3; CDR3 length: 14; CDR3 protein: CASSRGTSVDTQYF
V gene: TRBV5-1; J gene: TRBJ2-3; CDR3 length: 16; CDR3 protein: CASSYLAGGDTDTQYF
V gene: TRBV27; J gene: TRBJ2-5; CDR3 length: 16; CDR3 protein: CASTGLAQFGWETQYF
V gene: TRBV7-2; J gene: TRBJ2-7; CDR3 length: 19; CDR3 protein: CASSSGTGGDPDALYEQYF
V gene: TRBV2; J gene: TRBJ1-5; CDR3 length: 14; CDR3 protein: CASSVAGVRQPQHF
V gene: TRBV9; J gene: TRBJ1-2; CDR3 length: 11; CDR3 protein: CASQGVNGYTF